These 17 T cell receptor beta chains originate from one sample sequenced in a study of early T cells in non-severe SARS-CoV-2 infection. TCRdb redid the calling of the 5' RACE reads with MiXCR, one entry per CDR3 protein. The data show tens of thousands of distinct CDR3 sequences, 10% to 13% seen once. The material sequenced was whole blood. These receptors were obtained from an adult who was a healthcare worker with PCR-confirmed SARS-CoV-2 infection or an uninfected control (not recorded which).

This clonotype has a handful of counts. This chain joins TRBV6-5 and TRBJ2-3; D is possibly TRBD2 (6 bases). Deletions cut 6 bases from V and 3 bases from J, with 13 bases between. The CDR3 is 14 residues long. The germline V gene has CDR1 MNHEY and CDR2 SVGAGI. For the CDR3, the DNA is TGTGCCAGCAGCCGCGCCGGACTAACAGATACGCAGTATTTT. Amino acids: CASSRAGLTDTQYF.

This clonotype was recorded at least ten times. The CDR3: CASSLFGDEQYF. The CDR3 DNA reads TGTGCCAGCAGCTTATTCGGCGACGAGCAGTACTTC. The chain uses TRBV7-9 and TRBJ2-7; no clear D gene. Germline CDR1 is SEHNR and CDR2 is FQNEAQ (reference sequence). Trimming removed 2 bases from V and 5 bases from J, with 7 bases in between. CDR3 size: 12 residues.

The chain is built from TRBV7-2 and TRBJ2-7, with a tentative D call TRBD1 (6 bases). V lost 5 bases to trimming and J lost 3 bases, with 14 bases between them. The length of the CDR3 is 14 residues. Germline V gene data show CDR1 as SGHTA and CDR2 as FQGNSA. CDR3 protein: CASSPGGHVYEQYF. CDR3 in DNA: TGTGCCAGCAGCCCTGGGGGACACGTCTACGAGCAGTACTTC.

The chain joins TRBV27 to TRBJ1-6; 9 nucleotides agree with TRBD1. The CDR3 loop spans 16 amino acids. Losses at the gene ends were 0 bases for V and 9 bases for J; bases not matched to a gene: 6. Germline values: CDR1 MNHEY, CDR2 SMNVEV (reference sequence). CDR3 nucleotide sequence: TGTGCCAGCAGTTTATCGACGCCGACAGGGGGTTCACCCCTCCACTTT. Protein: CASSLSTPTGGSPLHF.

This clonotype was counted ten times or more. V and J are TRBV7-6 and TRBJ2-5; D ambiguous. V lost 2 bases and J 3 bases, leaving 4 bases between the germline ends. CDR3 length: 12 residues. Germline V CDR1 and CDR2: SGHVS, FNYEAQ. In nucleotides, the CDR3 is TGTGCCAGCAGCTTATATGAAGAGACCCAGTACTTC. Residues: CASSLYEETQYF.

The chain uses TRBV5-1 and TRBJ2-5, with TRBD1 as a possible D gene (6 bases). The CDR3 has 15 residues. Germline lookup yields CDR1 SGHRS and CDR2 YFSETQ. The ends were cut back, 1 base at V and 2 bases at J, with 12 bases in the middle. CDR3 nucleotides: TGCGCCAGCAGCTTGACAGGGCGGCAACAAGAGACCCAGTACTTC. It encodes CASSLTGRQQETQYF.

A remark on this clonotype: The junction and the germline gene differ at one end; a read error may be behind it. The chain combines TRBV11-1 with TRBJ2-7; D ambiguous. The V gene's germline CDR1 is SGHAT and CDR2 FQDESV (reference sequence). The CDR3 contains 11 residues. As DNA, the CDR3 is TGTGCCATCAGCTCATCCTACGAGCAGTACTTC. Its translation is CAISSSYEQYF. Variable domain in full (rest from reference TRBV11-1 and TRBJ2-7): EAEVAQSPRYKITEKSQAVAFWCDPISGHATLYWYRQILGQGPELLVQFQDESVVDDSQLPKDRFSAERLKGVDSTLKIQPAELGDSAMYLCAISSSYEQYFGPGTRLTVT.

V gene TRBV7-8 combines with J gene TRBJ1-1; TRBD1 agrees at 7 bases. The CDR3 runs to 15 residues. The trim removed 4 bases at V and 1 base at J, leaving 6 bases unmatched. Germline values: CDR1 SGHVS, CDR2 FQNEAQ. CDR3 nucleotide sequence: TGTGCCAGCAGCTCCCTACAGGGGAAGAACACTGAAGCTTTCTTT. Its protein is CASSSLQGKNTEAFF.

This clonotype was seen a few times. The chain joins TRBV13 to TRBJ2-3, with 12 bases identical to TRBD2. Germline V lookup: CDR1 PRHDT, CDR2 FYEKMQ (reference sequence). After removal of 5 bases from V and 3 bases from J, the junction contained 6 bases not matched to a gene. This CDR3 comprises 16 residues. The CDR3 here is CASSRGTSGLTDTQYF. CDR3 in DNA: TGTGCCAGCAGCCGCGGGACTAGCGGGCTAACAGATACGCAGTATTTT.

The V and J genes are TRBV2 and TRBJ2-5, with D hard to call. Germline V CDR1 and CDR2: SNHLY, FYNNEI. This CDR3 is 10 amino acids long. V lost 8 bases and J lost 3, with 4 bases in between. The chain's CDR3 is CASGKETQYF. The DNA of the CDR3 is TGTGCCAGCGGGAAAGAGACCCAGTACTTC.

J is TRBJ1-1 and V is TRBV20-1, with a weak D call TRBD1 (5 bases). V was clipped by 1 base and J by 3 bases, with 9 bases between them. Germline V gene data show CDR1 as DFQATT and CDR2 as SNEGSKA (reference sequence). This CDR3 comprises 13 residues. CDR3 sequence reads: CSARVGPHTEAFF. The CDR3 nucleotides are TGCAGTGCTAGAGTGGGACCGCACACTGAAGCTTTCTTT.

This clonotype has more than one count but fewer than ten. This CDR3 is CSVVAGGPDTQYF. CDR3 nucleotide sequence: TGCAGCGTTGTTGCGGGAGGGCCAGATACGCAGTATTTT. The V call is TRBV29-1, the J call TRBJ2-3; 9 bases are a match to TRBD2. The V and J ends lost 4 bases and 4 bases, in that order; junction bases with no gene match: 3. The CDR3 is 13 amino acids. CDR1 is SQVTM and CDR2 is ANQGSEA in the germline V gene.

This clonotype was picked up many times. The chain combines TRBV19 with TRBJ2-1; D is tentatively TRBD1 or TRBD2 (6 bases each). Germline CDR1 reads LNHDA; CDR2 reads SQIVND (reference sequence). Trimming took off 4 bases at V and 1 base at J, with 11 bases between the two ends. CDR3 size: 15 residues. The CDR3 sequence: CASSTGARSYNEQFF. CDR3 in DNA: TGTGCCAGTAGTACGGGGGCGAGGTCCTACAATGAGCAGTTCTTC.

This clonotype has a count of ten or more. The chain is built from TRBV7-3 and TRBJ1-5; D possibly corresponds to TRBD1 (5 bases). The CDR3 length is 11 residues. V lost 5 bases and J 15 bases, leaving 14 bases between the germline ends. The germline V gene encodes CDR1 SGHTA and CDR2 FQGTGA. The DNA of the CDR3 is TGTGCCAGCAGCCCCTGGGACGAAAGGCATTTT. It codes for CASSPWDERHF. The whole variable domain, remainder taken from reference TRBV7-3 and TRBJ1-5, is GAGVSQTPSNKVTEKGKYVELRCDPISGHTALYWYRQSLGQGPEFLIYFQGTGAADDSGLPNDRFFAVRPEGSVSTLKIQRTERGDSAVYLCASSPWDERHFGDGTRLSIL.

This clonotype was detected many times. CDR3 in DNA: TGTGCCAGCAGCTTAAGGCCCAGACTAACGAACACTGAAGCTTTCTTT. Protein: CASSLRPRLTNTEAFF. The chain joins TRBV7-3 to TRBJ1-1, with D uncertain. V lost 1 base and J 1 base, leaving 13 bases between the germline ends. CDR3 length: 16 amino acids. CDR1 SGHTA and CDR2 FQGTGA come from the germline V gene.

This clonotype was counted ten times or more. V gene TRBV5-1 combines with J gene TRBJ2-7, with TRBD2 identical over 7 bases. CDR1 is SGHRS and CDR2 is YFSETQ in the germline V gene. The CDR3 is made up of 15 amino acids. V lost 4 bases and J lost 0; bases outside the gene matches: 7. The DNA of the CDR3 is TGCGCCAGCAGCCTCACTAGCGAGAGCTCCTACGAGCAGTACTTC. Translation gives CASSLTSESSYEQYF.

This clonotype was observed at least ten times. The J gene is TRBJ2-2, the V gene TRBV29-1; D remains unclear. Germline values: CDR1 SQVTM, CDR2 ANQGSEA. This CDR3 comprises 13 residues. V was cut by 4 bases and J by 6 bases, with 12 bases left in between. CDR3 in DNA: TGCAGCGTTGTCCCACTCAGCGCCGGGGAGCTGTTTTTT. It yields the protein CSVVPLSAGELFF.